This T cell receptor beta chain was sequenced in a study of T cell responses to AZD1222 COVID-19 vaccine. Per germline, CDR1 LNHDA and CDR2 SQIVND (reference sequence). The CDR3 loop spans 15 amino acids. The V end was cut by 7 bases, the J end by 0 bases, with 13 bases between. Study findings and constraints: Nearly half of spike-specific TCRs reportedly go after variant regions that carry no mutations.

Notes on this clone: Its specificity is unknown.

The data were produced by immunoSEQ multiplex PCR, yet TCRdb's version contains in-frame clones alone and is incomplete. The table records under 150,000 clones, 88% of them present only once. The TCR comes from an adult in good health. Material: peripheral blood, obtained on day 0 of AZD1222 vaccination. The chain recombines TRBV19 with TRBJ1-3; D unresolved. The CDR3 reads CASNRATDSGNTIYF. The CDR3 DNA is TGTGCCAGTAACCGGGCAACAGACTCTGGAAACACCATATATTTT.